This TCR beta chain emerged from a study of blood T cell repertoires in COVID-19. Study-wide context: T cells, B-cell-depleted T cells, or PBMCs provided the cDNA or gDNA that served as material.

After removal of 4 bases from V and 0 bases from J, the junction contained 2 bases not matched to a gene. The CDR3 length is 16 residues. Germline CDR1 MGHRA, CDR2 YSYEKL. Produced via immunoSEQ multiplex PCR; TCRdb's table is partial and in-frame only. The table shows about 190,000 clones, with around nine tenths occurring only once. The sequence was collected from a man aged 30 to 39 with acute or convalescent COVID-19. J is TRBJ2-1 and V is TRBV4-1; TRBD2 matches at 11 bases. Sequencing input: peripheral blood. Written as DNA, the CDR3 is TGCGCCAGCAGCCTTAGCGGGGGGGCCTCCTACAATGAGCAGTTCTTC. Its protein product is CASSLSGGASYNEQFF.